The entry that follows covers one T cell receptor beta chain sequence. What it binds is not known. The source of the sample is a study of cytomegalovirus exposure and HLA in healthy donors. Regarding the study as a whole: Subsequent analysis found a tendency for first-cohort TCR clusters to co-occur within the 120 validation repertoires. The authors enumerated roughly 160 TCR beta chains as linked to cytomegalovirus. Rarity marked most TCR sequences, yet some public TCRs occurred in many donors.

This CDR3 is built from 15 residues. Germline V lookup: CDR1 WSHSY, CDR2 SAAADI. Germline trimming cut 5 bases from V and 6 bases from J; bases unmatched to any gene: 6. The assay was immunoSEQ multiplex PCR, and TCRdb's table has in-frame clones only and misses some. This table holds under 95,000 clones, roughly 90% found once. The roughly 120-subject validation cohort, separate from the approximately 630-subject first cohort, included the donors. This sequence joins TRBV10-2 and TRBJ2-3, with TRBD2 matching 12 bases. The origin of this receptor is a man aged 30 to 45 in good health and CMV-seronegative. The sample was PBMCs. The CDR3 reads CASSPLAGGADTQYF. The CDR3 region has the DNA TGCGCCAGCAGTCCCCTAGCGGGGGGGGCGGATACGCAGTATTTT.